The present T cell receptor (beta chain) was sequenced within a study of blood T cell repertoires in COVID-19. For the study at large: Samples of COVID-19 (acute and convalescent) were obtained from the United States, Italy and Spain.

Assay used: immunoSEQ multiplex PCR; TCRdb lists only in-frame clones, some missing. Found here are roughly 380,000 clones, approximately 84% of them singletons; the top ten hold 2.5% to 3%. Cohort 3 recovery required two negative PCRs, clearance, or symptom resolution. CDR3 length equals 15 residues. Germline V gene data show CDR1 as GTSNPN and CDR2 as SVGIG (reference sequence). V shed 7 bases and J 1 base; nucleotides not matched to a gene: 10. V and J are TRBV30 and TRBJ2-5; 9 bases align to TRBD2. The TCR originated in a woman under 40 who had recovered from COVID-19. The sample comprised PBMCs or T cells enriched from blood (not recorded which). CDR3 sequence: CASRVAGARQETQYF. In DNA, the CDR3 is TGTGCCTCTCGAGTAGCGGGGGCGCGCCAAGAGACCCAGTACTTC.